The 25 T cell receptor beta chains presented below share a single source sample, sequenced in a study of T cell responses to AZD1222 COVID-19 vaccine. Clones were read by immunoSEQ multiplex PCR, and TCRdb kept only the in-frame ones, dropping some. This sample yields 45,000 to 60,000 clones, of which roughly 85% are seen a single time; 3.9% belongs to the top ten. The sequencing here drew on peripheral blood, taken on day 0 of AZD1222 vaccination. The receptors shown here come from an adult in good health.

The chain combines TRBV28 with TRBJ1-1; D not resolved. The V end was cut by 1 base, the J end by 1 base, with 10 bases between. The CDR3 has 15 residues. The germline CDR1 and CDR2 sequences are MDHEN and SYDVKM. Written as DNA, the CDR3 is TGTGCCAGCAGTTTATATACAGTGAAGAACACTGAAGCTTTCTTT. This sequence encodes CASSLYTVKNTEAFF.

The chain joins TRBV7-2 to TRBJ2-3, with D possibly matching TRBD1 (5 bases). This CDR3 is 15 amino acids long. V was shortened by 5 bases and J by 2 bases, with 14 bases between the two germline ends. The germline gives CDR1 SGHTA, CDR2 FQGNSA. CDR3 coding DNA: TGTGCCAGCAGCGTGGGGCCCTGGCCCACAGATACGCAGTATTTT. As protein: CASSVGPWPTDTQYF.

The chain is built from TRBV28 and TRBJ1-4; 10 bases are a match to TRBD1. There are 15 residues in the CDR3. The germline V gene encodes CDR1 MDHEN and CDR2 SYDVKM. V was pared by 6 bases and J by 5 bases, with 6 bases of the junction left unmatched. CDR3 sequence (DNA): TGTGCCAGCAGCTCCGGGGGACAGGGGAATGAAAAACTGTTTTTT. It encodes CASSSGGQGNEKLFF.

The J gene is TRBJ2-7, the V gene TRBV24-1, with D unclear. Germline CDR1 is KGHDR and CDR2 is SFDVKD. This CDR3 has 14 amino acids. Trimming shortened V by 5 bases and J by 0 bases, and 10 bases separated the two germline ends. The CDR3 sequence is CATSVGTNSYEQYF. CDR3 bases: TGTGCCACCAGTGTCGGCACCAACTCCTACGAGCAGTACTTC.

This clone occurred a few times. V usage is TRBV27 and J usage is TRBJ2-7; 9 bases align to TRBD2. Per germline, CDR1 MNHEY and CDR2 SMNVEV (reference sequence). The ends lost 5 bases at V and 4 bases at J; junction bases unmatched: 9. The CDR3 extends over 15 amino acids. CDR3 region: CASSPGAGGFYEQYF. The CDR3 DNA is TGTGCCAGCAGTCCCGGAGCGGGGGGATTTTACGAGCAGTACTTC.

The chain couples TRBV24-1 to TRBJ2-7; 7 bases match TRBD2. With 12 bases clipped from V and 0 bases from J, the junction kept 10 bases outside the gene matches. This CDR3 has 14 amino acids. Germline V gene lookup returns CDR1 KGHDR and CDR2 SFDVKD. Here the CDR3 DNA reads TGTGCCTCCATGTGGGGGGGAGGCTCCTACGAGCAGTACTTC. Translation gives CASMWGGGSYEQYF.

V gene TRBV9 combines with J gene TRBJ2-7, with 12 bases lining up with TRBD2. V dropped 0 bases and J dropped 4; count of bases not matched to a gene: 5. The CDR3 is made up of 16 amino acids. Germline loops: CDR1 SGDLS, CDR2 YYNGEE. The CDR3 coding sequence is TGTGCCAGCAGCGTAGGAACTAGCGGGGGGTATTACGAGCAGTACTTC. It encodes CASSVGTSGGYYEQYF.

This chain links TRBV13 with TRBJ2-5; TRBD1 matches 7 bases. V lost 5 bases, J lost 6 bases, and 12 bases stayed unmatched. The CDR3 runs 15 residues. Germline V gene data show CDR1 as PRHDT and CDR2 as FYEKMQ (reference sequence). The CDR3 DNA follows: TGTGCCAGCAGCCGAGGGGACAGAGGGTCAAAGACCCAGTACTTC. Protein product: CASSRGDRGSKTQYF.

The J gene is TRBJ2-2, the V gene TRBV5-5; 7 bases match TRBD1. With V trimmed by 3 bases and J by 3 bases, 11 bases remained unmatched. The germline gives CDR1 SGHKS, CDR2 YYEKEE (reference sequence). The CDR3 totals 17 residues. In nucleotides, the CDR3 is TGTGCCAGCAGCTATGACAGGGCACGCCTCGACACCGGGGAGCTGTTTTTT. Amino acid sequence: CASSYDRARLDTGELFF.

The DNA for the CDR3 is TGCGCCAGCAGCTTGCCCCGTCGACAGGGCTCGAGCTCCTACGAGCAGTACTTC. This gives the protein CASSLPRRQGSSSYEQYF. V and J are TRBV5-1 and TRBJ2-7; 7 bases map to TRBD1. CDR3 length equals 18 residues. Germline CDR1 reads SGHRS; CDR2 reads YFSETQ. V lost 1 base to trimming and J lost 0 bases; unmatched junction nucleotides: 13.

This clone was observed a single time. The chain is built from TRBV19 and TRBJ1-2; D unresolved. Germline V lookup: CDR1 LNHDA, CDR2 SQIVND (reference sequence). V lost 0 bases and J 1 base, leaving 6 bases between the germline ends. The CDR3 is 14 amino acids. The CDR3 DNA follows: TGTGCCAGTAGTATAGAAGGACTTAACTATGGCTACACCTTC. Encoded protein: CASSIEGLNYGYTF.

This clone was observed a handful of times. V and J are TRBV10-3 and TRBJ1-3; D call uncertain. The CDR3 spans 12 residues. V was trimmed by 3 bases and J by 2 bases, leaving 2 bases between them. Germline V CDR1 and CDR2: ENHRY, SYGVKD. The CDR3 DNA follows: TGTGCCATCAGTGAACCTGGAAACACCATATATTTT. Translation: CAISEPGNTIYF.

V usage is TRBV5-1 and J usage is TRBJ1-5; TRBD1 agrees at 10 bases. The trim removed 0 bases at V and 6 bases at J, leaving 24 bases unmatched. The germline gives CDR1 SGHRS, CDR2 YFSETQ. The CDR3 sequence is 22 residues long. CDR3 in amino acids: CASSLGLGGDRGESWKIQPQHF. The CDR3 DNA is TGCGCCAGCAGCTTGGGATTAGGAGGGGACAGGGGTGAATCATGGAAGATTCAGCCCCAGCATTTT.

J is TRBJ1-4 and V is TRBV5-5; 8 bases map to TRBD1. V shed 0 bases and J 3 bases; nucleotides not matched to a gene: 7. This CDR3 has 17 amino acids. The germline CDR1 and CDR2 sequences are SGHKS and YYEKEE (reference sequence). The CDR3 is CASSLVFDRGANEKLFF. The DNA for the CDR3 is TGTGCCAGCAGCTTGGTGTTCGACAGGGGAGCTAATGAAAAACTGTTTTTT.

The chain recombines TRBV19 with TRBJ2-3; D might be TRBD2 (6 bases). Per the germline V gene, CDR1 is LNHDA and CDR2 is SQIVND (reference sequence). This CDR3 spans 16 amino acids. V lost 5 bases and J lost 0, with 15 bases in between. The CDR3 DNA sequence: TGTGCCAGTAGTCGCCGCGCGGGGCCAAGCACAGATACGCAGTATTTT. It codes for CASSRRAGPSTDTQYF.

This clone came up once. The chain couples TRBV2 to TRBJ2-7; D is perhaps TRBD1 or TRBD2 (5 bases each). The ends were cut back, 0 bases at V and 3 bases at J, with 12 bases in the middle. CDR1 SNHLY and CDR2 FYNNEI come from the germline V gene. This CDR3 comprises 15 residues. CDR3 region: CASSEALGTYYEQYF. For the CDR3, the DNA is TGTGCCAGCAGTGAAGCGCTTGGGACCTACTACGAGCAGTACTTC.

The chain carries TRBV4-2 and TRBJ2-1; D might be TRBD1 or TRBD2, each matching 6 bases. This CDR3 contains 17 residues. CDR1 LGHNA and CDR2 YNFKEQ come from the germline V gene. The ends were cut back, 0 bases at V and 9 bases at J, with 21 bases in the middle. The CDR3 DNA sequence: TGTGCCAGCAGCCAAGATCAGCTAGGAGGGGGATGGGGTGAGCAGTTCTTC. Residues: CASSQDQLGGGWGEQFF.

V gene TRBV7-9 combines with J gene TRBJ2-1; 8 nucleotides match TRBD1. Trimming at V came to 3 bases and at J to 8 bases, leaving 6 bases not matched to a gene. CDR3 size: 14 residues. The germline CDR1 and CDR2 sequences are SEHNR and FQNEAQ (reference sequence). The CDR3, as DNA: TGTGCCAGCAGCTTTGCCCAGGGGGCCTATGAGCAGTTCTTC. Protein sequence: CASSFAQGAYEQFF.

The chain combines TRBV5-8 with TRBJ2-2, with no clear D. Germline CDR1 reads SGHTS; CDR2 reads YDEGEE. The CDR3 contains 12 residues. Between the trimmed V and J ends, which lost 0 bases and 7 bases, there was a span of 4 bases. This chain's CDR3 is CASSLEVGELFF. CDR3 nucleotide sequence: TGTGCCAGCAGCTTGGAAGTCGGGGAGCTGTTTTTT. Full variable domain (remainder filled in from reference TRBV5-8 and TRBJ2-2): EAGVTQSPTHLIKTRGQQATLRCSPISGHTSVYWYQQALGLGLQFLLWYDEGEERNRGNFPPRFSGRQFPNYSSELNVNALELEDSALYLCASSLEVGELFFGEGSRLTVL.

The CDR3 here is CASSQETGYITEAFF. CDR3 nucleotides: TGCGCCAGCAGCCAGGAAACAGGGTATATTACTGAAGCTTTCTTT. The chain combines TRBV4-1 with TRBJ1-1, with TRBD1 as a possible D gene (6 bases). In germline, CDR1 is MGHRA, CDR2 YSYEKL. Trimming removed 3 bases at V and 5 bases at J, with 16 bases between. This CDR3 spans 15 amino acids.

The rearrangement joins TRBV6-5 to TRBJ2-4; a possible D gene is TRBD2 (6 bases). The V end was cut by 0 bases, the J end by 7 bases, with 10 bases between. The length of the CDR3 is 14 residues. Looked up from germline, CDR1 is MNHEY and CDR2 is SVGAGI. The CDR3 nucleotides read TGTGCCAGCAGTTACTCGGGGGGTGGGAACATTCAGTACTTC. Translation gives CASSYSGGGNIQYF.

In this sample, this clone turned up once. The J gene is TRBJ1-5, the V gene TRBV7-2; D remains unclear. CDR1 and CDR2 (germline): SGHTA, FQGNSA. There are 14 residues in the CDR3. Trimming left V 1 base short and J 0 bases short, with 4 bases between. CDR3 DNA sequence: TGTGCCAGCAGCTTAGACAGTAGCAATCAGCCCCAGCATTTT. The encoded protein is CASSLDSSNQPQHF.

This clone was counted a single time. The V call is TRBV10-3, the J call TRBJ2-1; the match to TRBD1 covers 7 bases. The CDR3 consists of 13 residues. V was clipped by 5 bases and J by 7 bases; unmatched bases: 5. Germline V gene sequence: CDR1 ENHRY, CDR2 SYGVKD. CDR3 residues: CAISWTGLNEQFF. The CDR3, as DNA: TGTGCCATCAGTTGGACAGGCTTGAATGAGCAGTTCTTC.

J is TRBJ2-7 and V is TRBV6-5; D is possibly TRBD1 (5 bases). CDR1 is MNHEY and CDR2 is SVGAGI in the germline V gene. Trimming left V 6 bases short and J 2 bases short, with 14 bases between. The CDR3 is 14 residues long. The CDR3 region is CASSPDNAPYEQYF. The CDR3 DNA follows: TGTGCCAGCAGCCCGGACAATGCCCCCTACGAGCAGTACTTC.

The chain couples TRBV3-1 (or the pseudogene TRBV3-2) to TRBJ1-4; D is unresolved. V gave up 0 bases and J gave up 1 base, with 6 bases separating them. The CDR3 is made up of 15 amino acids. Germline V gene lookup returns CDR1 LGHDT and CDR2 YNNKEL (reference sequence). Written as DNA, the CDR3 is TGTGCCAGCAGCCAAGATTTGCGAACTAATGAAAAACTGTTTTTT. Translation gives CASSQDLRTNEKLFF.